These T cell receptor beta chains were read from a single sample in a study of cytotoxic CD8 clonotypes in ibrutinib-treated CLL. Data came from immunoSEQ multiplex PCR; TCRdb stores just in-frame clones and leaves some out. The profile shows some 200,000 clones, about three quarters of them singletons. Material: PBMCs, obtained after 12 months of ibrutinib treatment. The receptor source for this set is a human donor with chronic lymphocytic leukemia. Both conserved end residues are part of each CDR3. The D gene is left open where the match is weak. Rows give clone size only sometimes, using once, few, many, or a class for an expanded clone.

d_call j_call clone_size v_call cdr3_aa cdr3_nt
NA TRBJ1-5 once TRBV14 CASSQGGATRGNQPQHF TGTGCCAGCAGCCAAGGGGGGGCTACAAGGGGCAATCAGCCCCAGCATTTT
TRBD2 TRBJ2-3 NA TRBV4-1 CASSKVSLAGGLTDTQYF TGCGCCAGCAGCAAGGTGTCTCTAGCGGGGGGGCTAACAGATACGCAGTATTTT
TRBD1 TRBJ1-2 NA TRBV29-1 CSVRRYIGQGADGYTF TGCAGCGTTCGCCGATATATAGGACAGGGGGCGGATGGCTACACCTTC
NA TRBJ1-2 few TRBV6-5 CASSYGGTDSLYGYTF TGTGCCAGCAGTTACGGGGGAACGGACTCTCTCTATGGCTACACCTTC
NA TRBJ2-3 NA TRBV6-4 CASSGGADTQYF TGTGCCAGCAGCGGGGGCGCGGATACGCAGTATTTT
NA TRBJ1-2 NA TRBV19 CASTTTNYGYTF TGTGCCAGTACCACCACTAACTATGGCTACACCTTC
NA TRBJ1-2 NA TRBV27 CASRDSARANYGYTF TGTGCCAGCAGGGACAGCGCAAGAGCTAACTATGGCTACACCTTC
NA TRBJ1-2 NA TRBV6-5 CASSLSWAGDYGYTF TGTGCCAGCAGCCTATCATGGGCGGGGGACTATGGCTACACCTTC
TRBD2 TRBJ2-3 NA TRBV4-3 CASSQASGSHTQYF TGCGCCAGCAGCCAAGCAAGCGGGAGTCATACGCAGTATTTT
TRBD1 TRBJ2-1 NA TRBV7-3 CASSRGTANNEQFF TGTGCCAGCAGCCGAGGGACAGCTAACAATGAGCAGTTCTTC
NA TRBJ2-7 NA TRBV5-4 CASSPTGLCDHEQYF TGTGCCAGCAGCCCCACCGGGTTATGCGACCACGAGCAGTACTTC
TRBD1 TRBJ2-1 NA TRBV18 CASSPRQGSLNEQFF TGTGCCAGCTCTCCAAGACAGGGGTCCCTCAATGAGCAGTTCTTC
NA TRBJ1-1 NA TRBV5-4 CASSRRDYTITEAFF TGTGCCAGCAGCCGTAGGGACTACACGATCACTGAAGCTTTCTTT
NA TRBJ2-1 NA TRBV11-2 CAWDKRAGEQFF TGTGCTTGGGACAAGCGGGCGGGTGAGCAGTTCTTC
NA TRBJ1-4 NA TRBV6-1 CASSFTSTNEKLFF TGTGCCAGCAGCTTCACGTCAACTAATGAAAAACTGTTTTTT
NA TRBJ1-2 NA TRBV9 CASSSLGGGPIYGYTF TGTGCCAGCAGCTCACTGGGAGGGGGGCCTATCTATGGCTACACCTTC
TRBD2 TRBJ2-7 NA TRBV28 CASSSPSGVYEQYF TGTGCCAGCAGTTCGCCTAGCGGCGTCTACGAGCAGTACTTC
TRBD1 TRBJ1-5 NA TRBV27 CASSPGQGVNQPQHF TGTGCCAGCAGTCCGGGACAGGGGGTAAATCAGCCCCAGCATTTT
NA TRBJ1-2 NA TRBV9 CASSVEGNGNYGYTF TGTGCCAGCAGCGTAGAGGGTAATGGGAACTATGGCTACACCTTC
NA TRBJ2-3 NA TRBV7-3 CASSSSTGNTDTQYF TGTGCCAGCAGCTCATCAACGGGGAATACAGATACGCAGTATTTT
TRBD2 TRBJ2-7 few TRBV18 CASSKGLAESSYEQYF TGTGCCAGCTCGAAAGGACTAGCGGAAAGCTCCTACGAGCAGTACTTC
NA TRBJ1-5 few TRBV4-1 CASSQDPLRGGEPQHF TGCGCCAGCAGCCAAGATCCCCTCAGGGGCGGCGAGCCCCAGCATTTT
NA TRBJ1-5 NA TRBV6-5 CASSFIRGDQPQHF TGTGCCAGCAGTTTTATTAGAGGGGATCAGCCCCAGCATTTT
NA TRBJ2-3 NA TRBV7-9 CASASRGTDTQYF TGTGCCAGTGCTAGCAGGGGCACAGATACGCAGTATTTT
NA TRBJ1-1 NA TRBV6-5 CASSSPPNTEAFF TGTGCCAGCAGTTCCCCTCCCAACACTGAAGCTTTCTTT
NA TRBJ1-5 NA TRBV27 CASSLLGGGNQPQHF TGTGCCAGCAGTTTACTCGGGGGTGGGAATCAGCCCCAGCATTTT
NA TRBJ1-5 NA TRBV19 CASSDLGNQPQHF TGTGCCAGTAGCGACCTAGGGAATCAGCCCCAGCATTTT
TRBD1 TRBJ1-1 NA TRBV27 CASSLTGGRNTEAFF TGTGCCAGCAGTTTAACAGGGGGCCGGAACACTGAAGCTTTCTTT
NA TRBJ1-6 NA TRBV27 CASRKEGSSYNSPLHF TGTGCCAGCCGGAAGGAGGGGAGCTCCTATAATTCACCCCTCCACTTT
TRBD1 TRBJ1-2 NA TRBV6-5 CASSYSGTAIYGYTF TGTGCCAGCAGTTACTCGGGGACAGCGATCTATGGCTACACCTTC
NA TRBJ1-1 NA TRBV30 CAWSRSVWDPQAEAFF TGTGCCTGGAGCCGTTCGGTTTGGGATCCCCAGGCTGAAGCTTTCTTT
TRBD1 TRBJ1-1 NA TRBV18 CASSPQGARTEAFF TGTGCCAGCTCACCACAGGGGGCTCGGACTGAAGCTTTCTTT
NA TRBJ2-7 NA TRBV18 CASSSSAGFYEQYF TGTGCCAGCTCATCAAGCGCAGGATTCTACGAGCAGTACTTC
NA TRBJ2-1 NA TRBV6-5 CASRETGTYLNEQFF TGTGCCAGCAGGGAAACGGGGACGTACCTAAATGAGCAGTTCTTC
NA TRBJ1-4 few TRBV11-1 CASSLGDSYANEKLFF TGTGCCAGCAGCTTAGGTGACTCGTACGCTAATGAAAAACTGTTTTTT
NA TRBJ1-5 NA TRBV7-8 CASSFRVGNNQPQHF TGTGCCAGCAGCTTTCGGGTAGGGAACAATCAGCCCCAGCATTTT
NA TRBJ1-2 once TRBV19 CASGRFGASNYGHTF TGTGCCAGCGGCCGATTCGGTGCAAGTAACTATGGCCACACCTTC
NA TRBJ2-1 NA TRBV5-1 CASSRSLRGSSYNEQFF TGCGCCAGCAGCCGCTCCTTGAGGGGCAGCTCCTACAATGAGCAGTTCTTC
NA TRBJ2-7 NA TRBV9 CASSVGRVNYEQYF TGTGCCAGCAGCGTGGGACGGGTCAATTACGAGCAGTACTTC
NA TRBJ2-7 few TRBV27 CASSRRTGPYEQYF TGTGCCAGCAGTCGACGGACTGGGCCCTACGAGCAGTACTTC
NA TRBJ2-7 few TRBV27 CASSLGGEQYF TGTGCCAGCAGTTTGGGGGGCGAGCAGTACTTC
NA TRBJ1-6 NA TRBV9 CASSVVPGPLHF TGTGCCAGCAGCGTAGTACCGGGTCCCCTCCACTTT
NA TRBJ1-6 NA TRBV4-1 CASTGTLDNSPLHF TGCGCCAGCACCGGGACACTAGATAATTCACCCCTCCACTTT
NA TRBJ1-6 few TRBV6-6 CASTGSPLHF TGTGCCAGCACCGGATCACCCCTCCACTTT
NA TRBJ1-1 NA TRBV29-1 CSVSMMNTEAFF TGCAGCGTTTCAATGATGAACACTGAAGCTTTCTTT
TRBD2 TRBJ2-1 NA TRBV15 CATKTGTSGNNEQFF TGTGCCACCAAAACCGGGACTAGCGGGAACAATGAGCAGTTCTTC
NA TRBJ2-2 NA TRBV7-2 CASSLGGRKNTGELFF TGTGCCAGCAGCTTAGGAGGGAGAAAGAACACCGGGGAGCTGTTTTTT
NA TRBJ2-3 NA TRBV5-1 CASSLEWGADTQYF TGCGCCAGCAGCTTGGAATGGGGGGCAGATACGCAGTATTTT
NA TRBJ1-5 NA TRBV27 CASSFDRYSNQPQHF TGTGCCAGCAGTTTTGACCGTTATAGCAATCAGCCCCAGCATTTT
NA TRBJ2-7 NA TRBV5-6 CASTSKSSYEQYF TGTGCCAGCACCTCCAAAAGCTCCTACGAGCAGTACTTC
NA TRBJ1-1 once TRBV12-5 CASGLGQGTTNTEAFF TGTGCTAGTGGTTTGGGGCAGGGGACCACGAACACTGAAGCTTTCTTT
NA TRBJ2-3 NA TRBV5-6 CASSLEGTTDTQYF TGTGCCAGCAGCTTAGAGGGCACCACAGATACGCAGTATTTT
NA TRBJ1-2 NA TRBV27 CASAAGLFYGYTF TGTGCCAGCGCGGCAGGGCTATTCTATGGCTACACCTTC